This T cell receptor (beta chain) comes out of a study of T cell clones after liver transplantation. The overall study: TCRbeta sequencing after a pre-transplant mixed lymphocyte reaction identified graft-donor-reactive clones, later tracked in post-transplant blood. Blood was drawn pre-transplant, before withdrawal, and after full or failed withdrawal. Study-level points and caveats: Graft donor-reactive T cells possibly entered the graft instead of undergoing deletion. Compared with third party-reactive sequences, donor-reactive ones declined more, independent of withdrawal success.

On this clone: The antigen remains undetermined.

Assay: immunoSEQ multiplex PCR; the TCRdb copy retains only in-frame clones and omits some. The sample includes more than 95,000 clones, 75% to 95% of them seen just once. V gave up 8 bases and J gave up 4 bases; unmatched junction bases: 8. The germline CDR1 and CDR2 sequences are MDHEN and SYDVKM. The CDR3 is 14 residues long. This chain connects TRBV28 to TRBJ2-1; 7 positions agree with TRBD2. The source is a human patient who received a liver transplant. The graft donor may be the source of some T cells. The sequencing here drew on CD4+ T cells from blood, taken 12 months after liver transplant. The CDR3 protein is CASESSGQYNEQFF. In DNA form, the CDR3 reads TGTGCCAGCGAATCTAGCGGACAATACAATGAGCAGTTCTTC.